This TCR beta chain derives from a study of shared clonotypes between healthy human individuals. Clones were read by immunoSEQ multiplex PCR, and TCRdb kept only the in-frame ones, dropping some. The sample consists of over 2 million clones, over 85% of them appearing once. Naive-designated CD8 cells lacked CD45RO, were positively enriched for CCR7, and omitted terminally differentiated effector memory CD45RA+ cells. With respect to this clone: Its cognate antigen is unknown.

This CDR3 is 13 amino acids long. Germline CDR1 is SGDLS and CDR2 is YYNGEE. Germline trimming cut 4 bases from V and 3 bases from J; bases unmatched to any gene: 4. Broader study findings: Naive CD4 clonotype sharing across a few donors was 4% to 5%.

The rearrangement joins TRBV9 to TRBJ2-7; 7 bases fit TRBD1. The material sequenced was naive CD8+ T cells sorted from blood. This TCR came from a man between 18 and 29 years old in good health. The CDR3 reads CASSRGQIYEQYF. The CDR3 DNA is TGTGCCAGCAGCCGGGGACAGATCTACGAGCAGTACTTC.